Reported below is one TCR beta chain. As yet, its antigen is unknown. This sample was taken from a study of vaccination effects on CD4 cells after COVID-19. General study results and limits: Among infection- and vaccine-induced clones, marked clonal contraction occurred late after vaccination. The study found that only 1 of 255 vaccine-induced clones from healthy vaccinees cross-reacted with common cold coronaviruses.

The protocol was immunoSEQ multiplex PCR, while the TCRdb copy is restricted to in-frame clones and leaves out a portion. This table holds 70,000 or so clones, roughly four fifths found once. Isolation of CD4+ T cells took place after about 10 days of culture. The germline V gene encodes CDR1 SGHRS and CDR2 YFSETQ. V lost 2 bases to trimming and J lost 3 bases, with 17 bases between them. The CDR3 consists of 16 residues. The chain combines TRBV5-1 with TRBJ1-2, with D tentatively TRBD1 (6 bases). The material sequenced was CD4+ T cells from PBMCs cultured without peptide, taken before COVID-19 vaccination. This sequence originates from a human donor who received a COVID-19 vaccine. The DNA for the CDR3 is TGCGCCAGCAGCTTCTTCTTCCGGGGGCAGGACTATGGCTACACCTTC. Its protein product is CASSFFFRGQDYGYTF.